Presented here are 26 T cell receptor beta chains from one specimen sequenced in a study of early T cells in non-severe SARS-CoV-2 infection. TCRdb ran MiXCR on the 5' RACE reads and lists one entry per CDR3 protein. The sample consists of fewer than 100,000 distinct CDR3 sequences, about 13% of them appearing once. The sample consisted of whole blood. The receptors shown here come from an adult who was a healthcare worker with PCR-confirmed SARS-CoV-2 infection or an uninfected control (not recorded which).

This clonotype turned up a few times. The CDR3 DNA sequence: TGTGCCAGCAGCTCCCGACTAGCGGGGGGCACCGAGCAGTACTTC. Protein sequence: CASSSRLAGGTEQYF. The gene calls are TRBV11-2 and TRBJ2-7; 13 nucleotides match TRBD2. Germline V gene sequence: CDR1 SGHAT, CDR2 FQNNGV. The CDR3 runs 15 residues. Trimming removed 4 bases from V and 6 bases from J; junction bases left unmatched: 6. Looking up the rest from reference TRBV11-2 and TRBJ2-7 gives the full variable domain: EAGVAQSPRYKIIEKRQSVAFWCNPISGHATLYWYQQILGQGPKLLIQFQNNGVVDDSQLPKDRFSAERLKGVDSTLKIQPAKLEDSAVYLCASSSRLAGGTEQYFGPGTRLTVT.

This clonotype was observed a handful of times. The genes are TRBV20-1 and TRBJ1-2; 7 bases are a match to TRBD1. Unmatched junction bases numbered 0, after V lost 2 bases and J lost 3 bases. The CDR3 contains 12 residues. Per germline, CDR1 DFQATT and CDR2 SNEGSKA (reference sequence). The CDR3 is CSARQGDYGYTF. The DNA for the CDR3 is TGCAGTGCTAGACAGGGGGACTATGGCTACACCTTC.

V is TRBV7-2 and J is TRBJ2-5, with D possibly matching TRBD1 (6 bases). The CDR3 contains 13 residues. V was pared by 4 bases and J by 4 bases, with 10 bases between. Looked up from germline, CDR1 is SGHTA and CDR2 is FQGNSA. The CDR3 nucleotides are TGTGCCAGCAGCTCGGACAGAAGAGAGACCCAGTACTTC. It translates to CASSSDRRETQYF.

This clonotype was picked up many times. The chain recombines TRBV6-2 or TRBV6-3 with TRBJ2-1; possible D gene TRBD2, 5 bases. V shed 4 bases and J shed 9 bases, with 10 bases lying between them. Per the germline V gene, CDR1 is MNHEY and CDR2 is SVGEGT. The CDR3 extends over 12 amino acids. The CDR3 bases are TGTGCCAGCAGTTCCAGCGGACGTGAGCAGTTCTTC. Its protein product is CASSSSGREQFF.

This chain links TRBV11-3 with TRBJ2-7; TRBD2 matches at 7 bases. V lost 5 bases to trimming and J lost 3 bases; unmatched junction nucleotides: 10. Germline V CDR1 and CDR2: SGHNT, YENEEA. The CDR3 consists of 15 residues. The CDR3 coding sequence is TGTGCCAGCAGCCCCACGGGGGGACCCAACTACGAGCAGTACTTC. This codes for CASSPTGGPNYEQYF.

CDR3 bases: TGTGCCAGCAGTGACGGACTCGCAGATACGCAGTATTTT. Its protein product is CASSDGLADTQYF. The rearrangement joins TRBV2 to TRBJ2-3; tentative D call: TRBD2 (5 bases). Germline V CDR1 and CDR2: SNHLY, FYNNEI. The CDR3 consists of 13 residues. Between the trimmed V and J ends, which lost 3 bases and 4 bases, there was a span of 8 bases.

This clonotype was observed at least ten times. The V call is TRBV18, the J call TRBJ1-1; D possibly corresponds to TRBD1 (6 bases). Germline values: CDR1 KGHSH, CDR2 LQKENI. V was clipped by 1 base and J by 3 bases, with 12 bases between them. CDR3 size: 15 residues. The CDR3 coding sequence is TGTGCCAGCTCACCACTTCGGGGGGCCTACACTGAAGCTTTCTTT. Translated, it gives CASSPLRGAYTEAFF.

This clonotype has at least ten counts. The J gene is TRBJ2-4, the V gene TRBV11-2, with 16 bases lining up with TRBD2. Germline lookup yields CDR1 SGHAT and CDR2 FQNNGV. V gave up 5 bases and J gave up 3 bases; unmatched junction bases: 13. CDR3 length: 20 amino acids. The CDR3 bases are TGTGCCAGCAGCCCGGGACTAGCGGGGGGGCAGCGCAAGGTCAAAAACATTCAGTACTTC. It codes for CASSPGLAGGQRKVKNIQYF.

This clonotype was seen more than once but under ten times. The chain combines TRBV6-1 with TRBJ2-7, with D possibly matching TRBD2 (6 bases). CDR3 length: 14 residues. With 3 bases removed from V and 3 bases from J, the gap between germline ends came to 12 bases. The germline V gene has CDR1 MNHNS and CDR2 SASEGT. CDR3 residues: CASSEVGLNYEQYF. The CDR3 DNA reads as TGTGCCAGCAGTGAGGTCGGACTAAACTACGAGCAGTACTTC.

This chain uses TRBV28 with TRBJ1-2, with D perhaps TRBD1 (5 bases). The ends were cut back, 5 bases at V and 7 bases at J, with 17 bases in the middle. From germline, CDR1 is MDHEN and CDR2 SYDVKM. This CDR3 contains 14 residues. The CDR3 region has the DNA TGTGCCAGCAGTGCCCCTGGCAGGGTATTTGGCTACACCTTC. Translated: CASSAPGRVFGYTF.

At least ten counts were recorded for this clonotype. The chain recombines TRBV10-3 with TRBJ1-1; 7 bases are shared with TRBD1. V was clipped by 10 bases and J by 5 bases; unmatched bases: 13. The CDR3 contains 14 residues. Germline lookup yields CDR1 ENHRY and CDR2 SYGVKD. Written as DNA, the CDR3 is TGTGCCAGCCGGGACAGTGCTCGCGTGACTGAAGCTTTCTTT. Translating it yields CASRDSARVTEAFF.

Turning to this clonotype: With a much larger clone just one base away, this may be a read error. This chain uses TRBV6-6 with TRBJ1-6; D unresolved. Per the germline V gene, CDR1 is MNHNY and CDR2 is SVGAGI (reference sequence). V shed 2 bases and J shed 9 bases, with 20 bases lying between them. CDR3 length equals 17 residues. CDR3 nucleotide sequence: TGTGCCAGCAGTTACACCCGGATCCCCGATTTGAGTTCACCCCTCCACTTT. Its translation: CASSYTRIPDLSSPLHF.

This clonotype was recorded at least ten times. The V call is TRBV7-9, the J call TRBJ1-5, with D possibly being TRBD1 (6 bases). Germline lookup yields CDR1 SEHNR and CDR2 FQNEAQ (reference sequence). The ends were cut back, 4 bases at V and 0 bases at J, with 16 bases in the middle. The CDR3 contains 17 residues. CDR3 sequence: CASSSVGGQTSNQPQHF. CDR3 sequence (DNA): TGTGCCAGCAGCTCCGTTGGCGGACAGACTAGCAATCAGCCCCAGCATTTT.

This clonotype was picked up a small number of times. This chain joins TRBV18 and TRBJ2-5; D is ambiguous. The germline V and J ends were trimmed by 3 bases and 2 bases, with 10 bases remaining between them. The germline V gene has CDR1 KGHSH and CDR2 LQKENI. CDR3 length: 14 residues. CDR3 amino acids: CASSPARPQETQYF. Here the CDR3 DNA reads TGTGCCAGCTCACCCGCGCGGCCACAAGAGACCCAGTACTTC.

This clonotype was counted only a few times. The chain has TRBV5-6 and TRBJ2-1; D might be TRBD2 (6 bases). The CDR3 is 17 residues long. The germline gives CDR1 SGHDT, CDR2 YYEEEE. The germline V and J ends were trimmed by 3 bases and 2 bases, with 18 bases remaining between them. The CDR3 loop is CASSSNIRDSPYNEQFF. Here the CDR3 DNA reads TGTGCCAGCAGCTCTAATATCCGGGACTCCCCCTACAATGAGCAGTTCTTC.

This clonotype came up many times. The chain carries TRBV27 and TRBJ2-7; 7 nucleotides line up with TRBD1. Germline lookup yields CDR1 MNHEY and CDR2 SMNVEV (reference sequence). Losses at the gene ends were 5 bases for V and 7 bases for J; bases not matched to a gene: 11. The CDR3 extends over 14 amino acids. CDR3 coding DNA: TGTGCCAGCAGTCCGGACAGGTCATGGGGTGAGCAGTACTTC. This gives the protein CASSPDRSWGEQYF.

V is TRBV11-2 and J is TRBJ2-7; no clear D gene. Germline CDR1 and CDR2: SGHAT and FQNNGV. The CDR3 covers 14 residues. The V gene lost 0 bases and the J gene lost 3 bases, with 9 bases spanning the gap. CDR3 protein: CASSLDSPNYEQYF. The CDR3 DNA sequence: TGTGCCAGCAGCTTAGATTCCCCCAACTACGAGCAGTACTTC.

This clonotype showed up just a few times. The genes are TRBV28 and TRBJ1-2, with TRBD1 matching 10 bases. Trimming removed 4 bases from V and 4 bases from J; junction bases left unmatched: 12. The CDR3 totals 17 residues. CDR1 is MDHEN and CDR2 is SYDVKM in the germline V gene. DNA of the CDR3: TGTGCCAGCAGTTACCCCCCCGACAGGGGGCAAGGCTATGGCTACACCTTC. The encoded protein is CASSYPPDRGQGYGYTF.

The rearrangement joins TRBV20-1 to TRBJ1-1; D is possibly TRBD1 (5 bases). Per germline, CDR1 DFQATT and CDR2 SNEGSKA (reference sequence). CDR3 length: 12 residues. Trimming removed 6 bases at V and 3 bases at J, with 11 bases between. CDR3 sequence: CSARGVDTEAFF. CDR3 nucleotide sequence: TGCAGTGCCCGGGGCGTAGACACTGAAGCTTTCTTT.

This clonotype came up many times. J is TRBJ1-1 and V is TRBV4-1; TRBD1 matches 7 bases. The CDR3 totals 16 residues. CDR1 and CDR2 (germline): MGHRA, YSYEKL. The ends lost 1 base at V and 2 bases at J; junction bases unmatched: 7. CDR3 amino acids: CASSQATTGRNTEAFF. The CDR3 bases are TGCGCCAGCAGCCAAGCGACGACAGGGCGTAACACTGAAGCTTTCTTT.

This rearrangement joins TRBV27 to TRBJ2-5; 7 nucleotides match TRBD1. The CDR3 length is 15 residues. V shed 4 bases, J shed 4 bases, and the junction held 9 bases outside the gene matches. CDR1 MNHEY and CDR2 SMNVEV come from the germline V gene (reference sequence). CDR3 sequence: CASSSWAGGRETQYF. As DNA, the CDR3 is TGTGCCAGCAGTTCCTGGGCAGGGGGAAGAGAGACCCAGTACTTC.

V usage is TRBV20-1 and J usage is TRBJ2-1; 8 nucleotides line up with TRBD2. The J segment lost 0 bases and the V segment lost 3 bases, leaving 4 bases of the junction unmatched. The germline gives CDR1 DFQATT, CDR2 SNEGSKA (reference sequence). CDR3 size: 15 residues. The CDR3 nucleotides read TGCAGTGCTAGGGGACTAGTGATCTCCTACAATGAGCAGTTCTTC. Translating gives CSARGLVISYNEQFF.

This clonotype has a handful of counts. V is TRBV28 and J is TRBJ2-1; weak D call: TRBD2 (5 bases). V gave up 2 bases and J gave up 7 bases, with 12 bases separating them. The CDR3 extends over 14 amino acids. Germline loops: CDR1 MDHEN, CDR2 SYDVKM. CDR3 sequence: CASSLLGALNEQFF. For the CDR3, the DNA is TGTGCCAGCAGTTTACTGGGAGCCCTTAATGAGCAGTTCTTC.

This clonotype was seen more than once but under ten times. As DNA, the CDR3 is TGCAGCGTGAGGGTGAATGAAAAACTGTTTTTT. It translates to CSVRVNEKLFF. The J gene is TRBJ1-4, the V gene TRBV29-1; no firm D call. The CDR3 has 11 amino acids. Germline values: CDR1 SQVTM, CDR2 ANQGSEA. V dropped 6 bases and J dropped 5 bases, with 7 bases sitting between them.

The gene calls are TRBV29-1 and TRBJ2-3; D possibly corresponds to TRBD1 (6 bases). The CDR3 sequence is 12 residues long. The V end lost 5 bases, the J end lost 14 bases, and 20 bases lay between the germline ends. The germline CDR1 and CDR2 sequences are SQVTM and ANQGSEA. In DNA form, the CDR3 reads TGCAGCGTTCCGCCGTATCCCGGGACATTGTATTTT. This sequence encodes CSVPPYPGTLYF.

This clonotype was counted many times. The rearrangement links TRBV2 to TRBJ2-2; 9 nucleotides line up with TRBD1. Germline trimming cut 4 bases from V and 0 bases from J; bases unmatched to any gene: 6. The CDR3 is 17 amino acids. In germline, CDR1 is SNHLY, CDR2 FYNNEI. CDR3 bases: TGTGCCAGCAGTGGCCCGAGACAGGGGGCGAACACCGGGGAGCTGTTTTTT. Its translation is CASSGPRQGANTGELFF. The complete variable domain, with remaining parts taken from reference TRBV2 and TRBJ2-2, reads EPEVTQTPSHQVTQMGQEVILRCVPISNHLYFYWYRQILGQKVEFLVSFYNNEISEKSEIFDDQFSVERPDGSNFTLKIRSTKLEDSAMYFCASSGPRQGANTGELFFGEGSRLTVL.